Listed below are T cell receptor beta chains from one sample, sequenced in a study of blood T cell repertoires in COVID-19. Data came from immunoSEQ multiplex PCR; TCRdb stores just in-frame clones and leaves some out. The data hold some 320,000 clones, with nearly 90% observed a single time. Material: PBMCs or T cells enriched from blood (not recorded which). The receptors were sampled from a woman between 50 and 59 years old who had been exposed to COVID-19. CDR3s include the opening cysteine and the closing phenylalanine or tryptophan. The order of the fields is J gene, D gene, clone size, V gene, CDR3 protein, CDR3 DNA. A D gene is named only where the DNA matches it firmly. Some rows have no size entry. The others give once, few or many, or a class for an expanded clone.

J: TRBJ2-5; D: TRBD1; size: NA; V: TRBV11-2; CDR3: CASSISRDRVGTQYF; DNA: TGTGCCAGCAGCATATCCCGGGACAGGGTAGGGACCCAGTACTTC
J: TRBJ1-5; D: NA; size: NA; V: TRBV4-1; CDR3: CASSQPGTSQPQHF; DNA: TGCGCCAGCAGCCAACCCGGGACAAGTCAGCCCCAGCATTTT
J: TRBJ2-5; D: NA; size: NA; V: TRBV5-4; CDR3: CASSREQRQETQYF; DNA: TGTGCCAGCAGCCGGGAACAGAGGCAAGAGACCCAGTACTTC
J: TRBJ1-3; D: TRBD1; size: NA; V: TRBV6-5; CDR3: CASRDRASGNTIYF; DNA: TGTGCCAGCAGGGACAGGGCCTCTGGAAACACCATATATTTT
J: TRBJ1-2; D: TRBD1; size: few; V: TRBV5-6; CDR3: CASSPPGTGGLYGYTF; DNA: TGTGCCAGCAGCCCCCCAGGGACAGGGGGCCTCTATGGCTACACCTTC
J: TRBJ2-1; D: NA; size: NA; V: TRBV7-2; CDR3: CASSLDAATEQFF; DNA: TGTGCCAGCAGCTTAGATGCGGCTACTGAGCAGTTCTTC
J: TRBJ2-7; D: TRBD1; size: NA; V: TRBV13; CDR3: CASSSRGQGYEQYF; DNA: TGTGCCAGCAGCTCGCGGGGACAGGGTTACGAGCAGTACTTC
J: TRBJ2-3; D: TRBD2; size: NA; V: TRBV9; CDR3: CASSAGGLADTDTQYF; DNA: TGTGCCAGCAGCGCCGGAGGACTAGCGGACACAGATACGCAGTATTTT
J: TRBJ2-3; D: TRBD1; size: NA; V: TRBV2; CDR3: CASSEAGGDTQYF; DNA: TGTGCCAGCAGTGAAGCAGGGGGCGATACGCAGTATTTT
J: TRBJ1-5; D: NA; size: NA; V: TRBV11-2; CDR3: CASSFNTHQPQHF; DNA: TGTGCCAGCAGCTTTAATACACATCAGCCCCAGCATTTT
J: TRBJ1-1; D: TRBD1; size: few; V: TRBV5-1; CDR3: CASSPTGAVVGTEAFF; DNA: TGCGCCAGCAGCCCGACAGGGGCCGTGGTGGGCACTGAAGCTTTCTTT
J: TRBJ2-1; D: NA; size: few; V: TRBV9; CDR3: CASSSPSPAGLNNEQFF; DNA: TGTGCCAGCAGCTCCCCGTCCCCGGCGGGTCTGAACAATGAGCAGTTCTTC
J: TRBJ1-2; D: TRBD1; size: NA; V: TRBV2; CDR3: CASSEYRTGEVGYTF; DNA: TGTGCCAGCAGTGAATATCGGACAGGGGAGGTTGGCTACACCTTC
J: TRBJ1-6; D: NA; size: NA; V: TRBV6-1; CDR3: CASSEAWTAFSHF; DNA: TGTGCCAGCAGTGAAGCGTGGACTGCTTTTTCCCACTTT
J: TRBJ1-4; D: TRBD1; size: NA; V: TRBV4-1; CDR3: CASSPTGVGEKLFF; DNA: TGCGCCAGCAGCCCCACAGGGGTTGGGGAAAAACTGTTTTTT
J: TRBJ2-2; D: TRBD2; size: NA; V: TRBV18; CDR3: CASSPSGGNTGELFF; DNA: TGTGCCAGCTCACCAAGCGGGGGTAACACCGGGGAGCTGTTTTTT
J: TRBJ2-7; D: NA; size: few; V: TRBV19; CDR3: CASSQGGTSIYEQYF; DNA: TGTGCCAGTAGTCAGGGCGGGACTTCGATCTACGAGCAGTACTTC
J: TRBJ1-6; D: TRBD1; size: NA; V: TRBV6-6; CDR3: CASTAQGGLHF; DNA: TGTGCCAGCACCGCCCAGGGGGGACTCCACTTT
J: TRBJ2-1; D: NA; size: NA; V: TRBV6-1; CDR3: CASSEARGQYNEQFF; DNA: TGTGCCAGCAGTGAAGCACGAGGGCAGTACAATGAGCAGTTCTTC
J: TRBJ2-3; D: TRBD2; size: once; V: TRBV4-2; CDR3: CASSQRTSGGADTQYF; DNA: TGTGCCAGCAGCCAAAGGACTAGCGGGGGGGCAGATACGCAGTATTTT
J: TRBJ1-6; D: NA; size: NA; V: TRBV7-2; CDR3: CASSFTGSGGGSPLHF; DNA: TGTGCCAGCAGCTTCACGGGTTCTGGCGGGGGTTCACCCCTCCACTTT
J: TRBJ2-2; D: TRBD1; size: NA; V: TRBV9; CDR3: CASRPGQGTTGELFF; DNA: TGTGCCAGCAGACCGGGACAGGGAACCACCGGGGAGCTGTTTTTT